This entry lists 32 T cell receptor beta chains sequenced from one sample in a study of shared clonotypes between healthy human individuals. Some clones are missing from TCRdb's copy, which holds only in-frame ones; the method was immunoSEQ multiplex PCR. Of a few hundred thousand clones listed, more than 70% are singletons. The source material was PBMCs. The receptors come from a woman aged 40-49 years in good health. Some clones in this sample may be carry-over from other donors' samples.

This clone has a single count. The chain uses TRBV29-1 and TRBJ2-3, with 7 bases matching TRBD2. V lost 3 bases and J lost 1; bases outside the gene matches: 10. The CDR3 consists of 16 residues. Germline V gives CDR1 SQVTM, CDR2 ANQGSEA. The CDR3 here is CSVEGGWVQGTDTQYF. CDR3 nucleotide sequence: TGCAGCGTTGAGGGAGGGTGGGTTCAGGGCACAGATACGCAGTATTTT.

V and J are TRBV5-1 and TRBJ2-5, with D perhaps TRBD2 (6 bases). The germline V and J ends were trimmed by 4 bases and 1 base, with 8 bases remaining between them. There are 13 residues in the CDR3. CDR1 and CDR2 from the germline V gene are SGHRS and YFSETQ. The CDR3, as DNA: TGCGCCAGCAGCCGGGAGTCCCAAGAGACCCAGTACTTC. This encodes CASSRESQETQYF.

The genes are TRBV2 and TRBJ1-6; 8 positions match TRBD1. The CDR3 runs 15 residues. Unmatched junction bases numbered 6, after V lost 6 bases and J lost 5 bases. Germline V gene sequence: CDR1 SNHLY, CDR2 FYNNEI. The CDR3: CASRSQGADNSPLHF. CDR3 DNA sequence: TGTGCCAGCAGAAGTCAGGGGGCCGATAATTCACCCCTCCACTTT.

V is TRBV10-3 and J is TRBJ2-7, with TRBD2 identical over 15 bases. V was pared by 3 bases and J by 4 bases, with 7 bases of the junction left unmatched. CDR1 is ENHRY, CDR2 SYGVKD, per germline. The CDR3 spans 17 residues. The CDR3 DNA sequence: TGTGCCATCAGTGAAAGGACTAGCGGGAGGGCCCGGTACGAGCAGTACTTC. It encodes CAISERTSGRARYEQYF.

The chain combines TRBV5-5 with TRBJ1-4, with D unclear. Germline V CDR1 and CDR2: SGHKS, YYEKEE (reference sequence). V dropped 4 bases and J dropped 4 bases, with 8 bases sitting between them. This CDR3 contains 13 residues. In DNA, the CDR3 is TGTGCCAGCAGCCAGGATGTTAATGAAAAACTGTTTTTT. Translated, it gives CASSQDVNEKLFF.

The chain links TRBV5-1 to TRBJ2-7; 7 nucleotides match TRBD1. Trimming removed 3 bases from V and 3 bases from J; junction bases left unmatched: 6. The germline V gene encodes CDR1 SGHRS and CDR2 YFSETQ. This CDR3 has 14 residues. The CDR3 here is CASSWTRDSYEQYF. Written as DNA, the CDR3 is TGCGCCAGCAGCTGGACCCGGGACAGCTACGAGCAGTACTTC.

Only one count was recorded for this clone. With a far larger clone one base away, a read error is the likely cause. The chain carries TRBV5-5 and TRBJ2-7; weak D call: TRBD1 (5 bases). The CDR3 covers 13 residues. Germline lookup yields CDR1 SGHKS and CDR2 YYEKEE (reference sequence). V was clipped by 1 base and J by 0 bases, with 5 bases between them. CDR3 loop: CASSLQGSYEQYF. CDR3 DNA sequence: TGTGCCAGCAGCTTGCAGGGCTCCTACGAGCAGTACTTC.

V and J are TRBV19 and TRBJ2-7; D is perhaps TRBD2 (6 bases). The CDR3 is 15 residues long. Trimming stripped 3 bases from V and 3 bases from J, with 15 bases between. Germline V gives CDR1 LNHDA, CDR2 SQIVND (reference sequence). CDR3 nucleotide sequence: TGTGCCAGTAGTATTCCTAGCGAGCTTTTCTACGAGCAGTACTTC. It codes for CASSIPSELFYEQYF.

A word on this clone: Being one base from a much bigger clone, this may be a read error. This sequence joins TRBV2 and TRBJ2-4; 10 nucleotides line up with TRBD2. This CDR3 spans 14 amino acids. In germline, CDR1 is SNHLY, CDR2 FYNNEI. CDR3 loop: CVSSELASGGIQYF. CDR3 sequence (DNA): TGTGTCAGCAGTGAACTGGCTAGCGGGGGCATTCAGTACTTC.

Here the CDR3 DNA reads TGTGCCAGCAGCAAGGGGGCGGGAGTAGCTTACGAGCAGTACTTC. Translation: CASSKGAGVAYEQYF. The genes are TRBV5-4 and TRBJ2-7; D could derive from TRBD1 or TRBD2 (7 bases each). The CDR3 is 15 amino acids. Germline lookup yields CDR1 SGHNT and CDR2 YYREEE (reference sequence). V lost 4 bases to trimming and J lost 4 bases, with 18 bases between them.

The chain employs TRBV6-4 and TRBJ2-2; D gene unclear. CDR3 length: 14 amino acids. V was shortened by 6 bases and J by 0 bases, with 8 bases between the two germline ends. In germline, CDR1 is MRHNA, CDR2 SNTAGT. This CDR3 is CASRVLTNTGELFF. The CDR3 DNA follows: TGTGCCAGCAGAGTCTTAACGAACACCGGGGAGCTGTTTTTT.

Details on this clone: The sample holds other DNA sequences that translate to the same CDR3. The chain has TRBV28 and TRBJ1-5, with unresolved D. The CDR3 sequence is 15 residues long. V lost 2 bases and J lost 2, with 10 bases in between. Looked up from germline, CDR1 is MDHEN and CDR2 is SYDVKM. The CDR3 loop reads CASSLGVRGNQPQHF. The DNA of the CDR3 is TGTGCCAGCAGTTTAGGGGTACGGGGCAATCAGCCCCAGCATTTT.

This clone was detected only once. The rearrangement links TRBV5-8 to TRBJ2-1; 12 nucleotides line up with TRBD2. Trimming cost V 1 base and J 6 bases; bases outside gene matches: 8. Looked up from germline, CDR1 is SGHTS and CDR2 is YDEGEE. This CDR3 has 17 amino acids. CDR3 sequence (DNA): TGTGCCAGCAGCTTGTATTCGACTAGCGGGAGTCGCAATGAGCAGTTCTTC. Translated: CASSLYSTSGSRNEQFF.

This clone came up once. The chain recombines TRBV7-9 with TRBJ2-1; TRBD2 is a possible D gene (6 bases). This CDR3 has 16 amino acids. The V gene's germline CDR1 is SEHNR and CDR2 FQNEAQ (reference sequence). The V gene lost 1 base and the J gene lost 8 bases, with 18 bases spanning the gap. This CDR3 reads CASSLVLVLEGDEQFF. The CDR3, as DNA: TGTGCCAGCAGCTTAGTATTGGTTTTGGAGGGAGATGAGCAGTTCTTC.

A few counts support this clone. The CDR3 protein is CSVALGGSYEQYF. CDR3 bases: TGCAGCGTGGCCCTAGGGGGGTCCTACGAGCAGTACTTC. The V call is TRBV29-1, the J call TRBJ2-7; either TRBD1 or TRBD2 may supply D (6 bases each). V was clipped by 6 bases and J by 1 base, with 13 bases between them. This CDR3 has 13 residues. CDR1 is SQVTM, CDR2 ANQGSEA, per germline.

The chain has TRBV5-4 and TRBJ2-1; perhaps TRBD2 as D (6 bases). The CDR3 length is 15 residues. Per the germline V gene, CDR1 is SGHNT and CDR2 is YYREEE (reference sequence). V was trimmed by 0 bases and J by 4 bases, leaving 11 bases between them. The CDR3 bases are TGTGCCAGCAGCTTGGATCCGGGACTGTACAATGAGCAGTTCTTC. Residues: CASSLDPGLYNEQFF.

This clone was seen only a few times. J is TRBJ1-2 and V is TRBV27; D unclear. CDR3 size: 13 residues. Trimming cost V 6 bases and J 2 bases, with 10 bases left between them. The V gene's germline CDR1 is MNHEY and CDR2 SMNVEV (reference sequence). The CDR3 nucleotides are TGTGCCAGCAGACTAGCTTGGAACTATGGCTACACCTTC. Amino acid sequence: CASRLAWNYGYTF.

V is TRBV28 and J is TRBJ1-1, with a weak D call TRBD1 (6 bases). Germline V gives CDR1 MDHEN, CDR2 SYDVKM. This CDR3 region has 17 residues. V lost 5 bases to trimming and J lost 1 base, with 20 bases between them. The CDR3 is CASSGWGSGQKNTEAFF. CDR3 bases: TGTGCCAGCAGTGGATGGGGGTCCGGACAGAAGAACACTGAAGCTTTCTTT.

This clone was detected many times. This chain links TRBV7-2 with TRBJ1-5; maybe TRBD1 (6 bases). Germline CDR1 is SGHTA and CDR2 is FQGNSA. V was clipped by 2 bases and J by 7 bases, with 9 bases between them. This CDR3 is built from 13 residues. The CDR3: CASSLRRGQPQHF. The CDR3 bases are TGTGCCAGCAGCTTAAGGAGGGGGCAGCCCCAGCATTTT.

Worth noting for this clone: One base separates it from a far larger clone, so it is likely a read error. The J gene is TRBJ1-2, the V gene TRBV5-1; D not certain. This CDR3 has 12 amino acids. Germline V gene data show CDR1 as SGHRS and CDR2 as YFSETQ. V lost 1 base and J lost 0, with 1 base in between. For the CDR3, the DNA is TGCGCCAGCAGCTTGTCTAACTATGGCTACACCTTC. As protein: CASSLSNYGYTF.

The chain recombines TRBV2 with TRBJ2-7, with TRBD2 identical over 10 bases. V trimming: 6 bases; J trimming: 6 bases; junction bases outside the gene matches: 8. Germline lookup yields CDR1 SNHLY and CDR2 FYNNEI. The CDR3 is 14 residues long. The CDR3 region is CASRLAGSYGEQYF. The CDR3, as DNA: TGTGCCAGCAGACTAGCGGGAAGTTATGGCGAGCAGTACTTC. The full variable domain, its missing parts supplied by reference TRBV2 and TRBJ2-7, is EPEVTQTPSHQVTQMGQEVILRCVPISNHLYFYWYRQILGQKVEFLVSFYNNEISEKSEIFDDQFSVERPDGSNFTLKIRSTKLEDSAMYFCASRLAGSYGEQYFGPGTRLTVT.

This chain uses TRBV15 with TRBJ2-7; 11 nucleotides line up with TRBD2. Looked up from germline, CDR1 is LNHNV and CDR2 is YYDKDF (reference sequence). There are 17 residues in the CDR3. V lost 3 bases to trimming and J lost 0 bases; unmatched junction nucleotides: 7. CDR3 sequence reads: CATSSGTLAGGSYEQYF. The CDR3 DNA sequence: TGTGCCACCAGCAGCGGTACTCTAGCGGGAGGCTCCTACGAGCAGTACTTC.

This clone came up a few times. This chain joins TRBV6-5 and TRBJ2-1, with D maybe TRBD2 (7 bases). The germline gives CDR1 MNHEY, CDR2 SVGAGI. This CDR3 comprises 14 residues. Trimming pared 2 bases from V and 8 bases from J, leaving 13 bases between. CDR3 in DNA: TGTGCCAGCAGTTACGGGGGCGGGAGCGATGAGCAGTTCTTC. This codes for CASSYGGGSDEQFF.

This clone was counted a single time. The chain recombines TRBV5-1 with TRBJ1-2; 11 positions agree with TRBD1. Germline CDR1 is SGHRS and CDR2 is YFSETQ. The CDR3 has 14 amino acids. After removal of 3 bases from V and 2 bases from J, the junction contained 0 bases not matched to a gene. CDR3 region: CASSWDRGNYGYTF. As DNA, the CDR3 is TGCGCCAGCAGCTGGGACAGGGGGAACTATGGCTACACCTTC.

This sequence joins TRBV7-2 and TRBJ1-2; 7 nucleotides match TRBD1. The CDR3 length is 16 residues. Germline V CDR1 and CDR2: SGHTA, FQGNSA. V was clipped by 5 bases and J by 10 bases; unmatched bases: 19. The CDR3 region has the DNA TGTGCCAGCAGCAGGGGCGGGGACAGAGTCAAGTTGGACTACACCTTC. Its translation: CASSRGGDRVKLDYTF.

The V and J genes are TRBV5-1 and TRBJ1-1; 7 bases match TRBD1. The CDR3 runs 15 residues. J was trimmed by 5 bases and V by 4 bases; bases with no gene match: 11. The germline CDR1 and CDR2 sequences are SGHRS and YFSETQ. The CDR3 sequence: CASSVRQGAGTEAFF. In DNA, the CDR3 is TGCGCCAGCAGCGTTAGACAGGGCGCGGGGACTGAAGCTTTCTTT.

Here the CDR3 reads CASSYRGLSYNEQFF. In DNA, the CDR3 is TGTGCCAGCAGCTACAGGGGGCTATCCTACAATGAGCAGTTCTTC. The chain carries TRBV9 and TRBJ2-1; 9 bases map to TRBD1. Germline V gene sequence: CDR1 SGDLS, CDR2 YYNGEE. The trim removed 4 bases at V and 1 base at J, leaving 3 bases unmatched. The CDR3 totals 15 residues.

Regarding this clone: Germline and junction disagree at one end, which may indicate a read error. Other DNA sequences in this sample translate to the same CDR3. CDR3 bases: TGTGCCAGCAGCGAATTGGACTTCTCTGGGGCCAACGTCCTTACTTTC. As protein: CASSELDFSGANVLTF. The rearrangement uses TRBV6-1 and TRBJ2-6; D might be TRBD1 or TRBD2, each matching 5 bases. CDR3 length equals 16 residues. From germline, CDR1 is MNHNS and CDR2 SASEGT.

With respect to this clone: A read error likely explains this, since a far larger clone differs by one base. The J gene is TRBJ2-7, the V gene TRBV2; TRBD1 agrees at 10 bases. The CDR3 sequence is 14 residues long. The J segment lost 6 bases and the V segment lost 5 bases, leaving 7 bases of the junction unmatched. CDR1 SNHLY and CDR2 FYNNEI come from the germline V gene. The CDR3: CASSRTRTGGEQYF. The CDR3 DNA follows: TGTGCCAGCAGTAGAACCAGGACAGGGGGCGAGCAGTACTTC.

The chain uses TRBV6-1 and TRBJ2-1; perhaps TRBD2 as D (6 bases). V was shortened by 0 bases and J by 8 bases, with 11 bases between the two germline ends. The CDR3 contains 14 residues. Looked up from germline, CDR1 is MNHNS and CDR2 is SASEGT. CDR3 nucleotides: TGTGCCAGCAGTGAAGCCCGGGAGCGGGATGAGCAGTTCTTC. Translating it yields CASSEARERDEQFF.

V gene TRBV11-2 combines with J gene TRBJ2-1; 9 bases agree with TRBD2. CDR1 and CDR2 from the germline V gene are SGHAT and FQNNGV. The CDR3 length is 18 residues. The ends lost 5 bases at V and 0 bases at J; junction bases unmatched: 11. DNA for the CDR3: TGTGCCAGCAGCCGATTAGCGGGAGCCCCGGACTCCTACAATGAGCAGTTCTTC. Protein product: CASSRLAGAPDSYNEQFF.

This clone has a single count. A far more abundant clone sits one base away, making this likely a read error. The chain has TRBV30 and TRBJ2-3, with 7 bases that match TRBD2. Trimming removed 4 bases from V and 0 bases from J; junction bases left unmatched: 4. The CDR3 contains 14 residues. Germline CDR1 GTSNPN, CDR2 SVGIG (reference sequence). This chain's CDR3 is CAWMGGRSTDTQYF. CDR3 DNA sequence: TGTGCCTGGATGGGGGGGAGAAGCACAGATACGCAGTATTTT.